What follows are 8 T cell receptor beta chains derived from one specimen sequenced in a study of Ad26.COV2.S vaccination and SARS-CoV-2 variants. TCRdb's table, derived via immunoSEQ multiplex PCR, lists solely in-frame clones and lacks some. The sample yields about 440,000 clones, roughly 88% seen once. Regarding treatment: 15 to 20 received Ad26.COV2.S at low or high dose, single or two shots; five or six received placebo; per-sample allocation not given. Repertoires come from day 63 after the first vaccine or placebo injection. Material: peripheral blood, obtained in a trial of Ad26.COV2.S vaccine versus placebo. Source of these receptors: a person between 18 and 65 years old who received the Ad26.COV2.S COVID-19 vaccine or a placebo.

V is TRBV7-2 and J is TRBJ2-1; 11 bases align to TRBD2. Germline lookup yields CDR1 SGHTA and CDR2 FQGNSA. The CDR3 loop spans 15 amino acids. J was trimmed by 11 bases and V by 6 bases; bases with no gene match: 12. This chain's CDR3 is CASRRTSGSESKQFF. The CDR3 nucleotides are TGTGCCAGCAGACGCACTAGCGGGAGCGAATCAAAGCAGTTCTTC.

The chain carries TRBV29-1 and TRBJ2-3; a weak D match, TRBD1 (6 bases). The CDR3 extends over 14 amino acids. CDR1 is SQVTM and CDR2 is ANQGSEA in the germline V gene. V lost 6 bases and J 0 bases, leaving 13 bases between the germline ends. The CDR3 sequence is CSVGTLPSTDTQYF. CDR3 sequence (DNA): TGCAGCGTGGGGACACTACCTAGCACAGATACGCAGTATTTT.

With respect to this clone: This CDR3 is also generated by other DNA sequences in the sample. The CDR3 sequence: CASSLGGDYEQYF. In nucleotides, the CDR3 is TGTGCCAGCAGCTTGGGGGGGGACTACGAGCAGTACTTC. The chain uses TRBV11-2 and TRBJ2-7, with TRBD2 matching 7 bases. Germline V gene data show CDR1 as SGHAT and CDR2 as FQNNGV. This CDR3 is 13 amino acids long. Trimming at V came to 3 bases and at J to 3 bases, leaving 2 bases not matched to a gene.

The chain joins TRBV30 to TRBJ2-4; perhaps D is TRBD1 or TRBD2 (6 bases each). CDR3 size: 20 residues. Germline V CDR1 and CDR2: GTSNPN, SVGIG (reference sequence). V gave up 4 bases and J gave up 0 bases, with 28 bases separating them. CDR3 in amino acids: CAWMSRRRGNKTLAKNIQYF. In DNA form, the CDR3 reads TGTGCCTGGATGTCCCGGAGGAGGGGGAACAAGACGCTAGCCAAAAACATTCAGTACTTC.

The rearrangement links TRBV7-2 to TRBJ1-1; 7 nucleotides match TRBD1. CDR3 length: 14 residues. Germline V gives CDR1 SGHTA, CDR2 FQGNSA. The J segment lost 1 base and the V segment lost 4 bases, leaving 3 bases of the junction unmatched. In nucleotides, the CDR3 is TGTGCCAGCAGCTCGACAGGGCGGAACACTGAAGCTTTCTTT. This translates into CASSSTGRNTEAFF.

The chain is built from TRBV4-2 and TRBJ1-1; TRBD1 might be the D (6 bases). This CDR3 has 15 amino acids. V dropped 2 bases and J dropped 1 base, with 11 bases sitting between them. The V gene's germline CDR1 is LGHNA and CDR2 YNFKEQ. CDR3 sequence reads: CASSQQKTGNTEAFF. In nucleotides, the CDR3 is TGTGCCAGCAGCCAACAAAAGACAGGGAACACTGAAGCTTTCTTT.

The V gene is TRBV6-2 or TRBV6-3, the J gene TRBJ2-3; D may be TRBD2 (5 bases). CDR1 MNHEY and CDR2 SVGEGT come from the germline V gene. The length of the CDR3 is 13 residues. Deletions cut 3 bases from V and 6 bases from J, with 10 bases between. The CDR3 reads CASSYTEADTQYF. DNA for the CDR3: TGTGCCAGCAGTTATACGGAGGCCGATACGCAGTATTTT.

V and J are TRBV19 and TRBJ2-3; D remains unclear. The CDR3 loop spans 17 amino acids. V was clipped by 3 bases and J by 5 bases, with 21 bases between them. CDR1 is LNHDA, CDR2 SQIVND, per germline (reference sequence). The CDR3 spells CASSIDRIKGKEDTQYF. The DNA of the CDR3 is TGTGCCAGTAGTATCGATAGGATAAAAGGGAAGGAAGATACGCAGTATTTT.